The rows below give T cell receptor beta chains drawn from one sample of a study of T cells in Graves' hyperthyroidism and ophthalmopathy. Each CDR3 protein is one row after TCRdb ran MiXCR on the multiplex PCR reads. The sample yields around 700,000 distinct CDR3 sequences, roughly a third seen once. The sample taken for sequencing was blood. The receptor source for this set is a woman in her 40s with Graves' hyperthyroidism. Each CDR3 is given with its conserved first and last residue. A D gene is named only where the DNA matches it firmly. Clone size appears in some rows only: once, few, many, or a class for an expanded clone.

V gene	J gene	clone size	D gene	CDR3 DNA	CDR3 protein
TRBV4-3	TRBJ1-5	NA	NA	TGCGCCAGCAGCCGAAAGCCGGGGGGTGAGAGCAATCAGCCCCAGCATTTT	CASSRKPGGESNQPQHF
TRBV24-1	TRBJ1-1	once	TRBD1	TGTGCCACCAGTGAGACAGGGGAAGCTTTCTTT	CATSETGEAFF
TRBV25-1	TRBJ1-1	NA	NA	TGTGCCAGCAGTGAATGGGTGGATAGGATGAACACTGAAGCTTTCTTT	CASSEWVDRMNTEAFF
TRBV7-2	TRBJ1-6	few	NA	TGTGCCAGCAGACCGGGGAACTCCTATAATTCACCCCTCCACTTT	CASRPGNSYNSPLHF
TRBV24-1	TRBJ2-1	NA	NA	TGTGCCACCAGTGACCGGGACCCCTACAATGAGCAGTTCTTC	CATSDRDPYNEQFF
TRBV6-5	TRBJ1-1	few	NA	TGTGCCAGCAGCCGCAACGTTTGGAGACAGTTAATCATGAACACTGAAGCTTTCTTT	CASSRNVWRQLIMNTEAFF
TRBV27	TRBJ1-2	NA	NA	TGTGCCAGCAGTTTGGGGCGGGGAGGTACCTACACCTTC	CASSLGRGGTYTF
TRBV4-1	TRBJ1-1	few	NA	TGCGCCAGCAGCCGAGCCCAAGAGGCTGAAGCTTTCTTT	CASSRAQEAEAFF
TRBV10-3	TRBJ1-2	many	NA	TGTGCCATCAGTGAGCTAGCGGATGGCTACACCTTC	CAISELADGYTF
TRBV11-3	TRBJ1-1	many	NA	TGTGCCAGCAGCACCCCGAACGAGGCTTTCTTT	CASSTPNEAFF
TRBV7-2	TRBJ1-2	many	NA	TGTGCCAGCAGCTTAGGTTCAGGAGGGGAATATGGCTACACCTTC	CASSLGSGGEYGYTF
TRBV10-1	TRBJ1-2	many	NA	TGCGCCAGCAGTGATTTAGGCTACACCTTC	CASSDLGYTF
TRBV7-2	TRBJ1-3	few	NA	TGTGCCAGCAGCTTAATTGCCGGGACGGCGCCTGGAAACACCATATATTTT	CASSLIAGTAPGNTIYF
TRBV12-3/TRBV12-4	TRBJ1-6	NA	NA	TGTGCCAGCAGTTTAGGGTCGAAGAGGGATTCACCCCTCCACTTT	CASSLGSKRDSPLHF